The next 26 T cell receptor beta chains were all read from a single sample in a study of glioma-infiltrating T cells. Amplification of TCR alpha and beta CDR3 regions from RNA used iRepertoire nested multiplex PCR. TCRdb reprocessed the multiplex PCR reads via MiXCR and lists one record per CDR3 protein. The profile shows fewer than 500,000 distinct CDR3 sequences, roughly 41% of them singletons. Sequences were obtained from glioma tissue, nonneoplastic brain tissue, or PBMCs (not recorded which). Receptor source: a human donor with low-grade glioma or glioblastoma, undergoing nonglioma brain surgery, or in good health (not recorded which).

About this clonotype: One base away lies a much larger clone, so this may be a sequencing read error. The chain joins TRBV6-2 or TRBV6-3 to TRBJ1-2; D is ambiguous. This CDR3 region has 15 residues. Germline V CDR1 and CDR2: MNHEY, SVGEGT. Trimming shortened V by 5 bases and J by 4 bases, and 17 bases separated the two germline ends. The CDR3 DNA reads TGTGCCAGCAGTGCTCCAGACACGGCGGGCTATGGCTACACCTTC. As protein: CASSAPDTAGYGYTF.

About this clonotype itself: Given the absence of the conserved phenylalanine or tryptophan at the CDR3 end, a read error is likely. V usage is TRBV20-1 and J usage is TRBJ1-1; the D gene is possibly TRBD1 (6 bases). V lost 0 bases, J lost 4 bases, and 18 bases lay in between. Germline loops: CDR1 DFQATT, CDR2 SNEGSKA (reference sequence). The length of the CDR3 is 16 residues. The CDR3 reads CSARDLGRGLGTEAFL. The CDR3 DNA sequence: TGCAGTGCTAGAGATCTCGGCAGGGGTCTCGGCACTGAAGCTTTCCTT.

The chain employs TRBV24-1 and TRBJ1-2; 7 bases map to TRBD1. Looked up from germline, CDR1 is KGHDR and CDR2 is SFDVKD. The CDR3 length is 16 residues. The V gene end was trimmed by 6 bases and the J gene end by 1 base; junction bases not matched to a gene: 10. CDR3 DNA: TGTGCCACCAGTTGCCTCCGGGACAGAAGTAACTATGGCTACACCTTC. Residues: CATSCLRDRSNYGYTF.

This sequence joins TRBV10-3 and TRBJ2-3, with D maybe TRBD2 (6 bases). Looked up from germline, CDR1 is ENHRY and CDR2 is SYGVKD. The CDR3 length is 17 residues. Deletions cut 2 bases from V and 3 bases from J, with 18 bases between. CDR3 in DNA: TGTGCCATCAGTGAGCCTTCGACTAGTGGAAATACAGATACGCAGTATTTT. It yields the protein CAISEPSTSGNTDTQYF.

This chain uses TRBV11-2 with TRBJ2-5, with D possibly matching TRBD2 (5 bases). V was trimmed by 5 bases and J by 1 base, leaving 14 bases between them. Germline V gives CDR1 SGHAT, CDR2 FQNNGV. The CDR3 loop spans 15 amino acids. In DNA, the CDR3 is TGTGCCAGCAGCCGGCATACTAGTTTCCAAGAGACCCAGTACTTC. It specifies CASSRHTSFQETQYF. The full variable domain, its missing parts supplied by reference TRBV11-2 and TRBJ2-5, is EAGVAQSPRYKIIEKRQSVAFWCNPISGHATLYWYQQILGQGPKLLIQFQNNGVVDDSQLPKDRFSAERLKGVDSTLKIQPAKLEDSAVYLCASSRHTSFQETQYFGPGTRLLVL.

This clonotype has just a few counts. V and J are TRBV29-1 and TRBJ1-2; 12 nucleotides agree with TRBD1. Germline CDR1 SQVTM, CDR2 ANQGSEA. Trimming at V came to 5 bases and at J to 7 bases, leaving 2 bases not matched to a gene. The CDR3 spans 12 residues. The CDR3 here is CSVWDRGLGYTF. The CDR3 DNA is TGCAGCGTTTGGGACAGGGGGCTTGGCTACACCTTC.

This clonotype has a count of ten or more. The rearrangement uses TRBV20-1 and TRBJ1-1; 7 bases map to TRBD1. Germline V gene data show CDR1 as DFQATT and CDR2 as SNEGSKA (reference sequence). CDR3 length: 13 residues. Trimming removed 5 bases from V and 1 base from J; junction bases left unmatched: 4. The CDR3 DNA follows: TGCAGTGCTCTACACAGGGGGAACACTGAAGCTTTCTTT. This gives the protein CSALHRGNTEAFF.

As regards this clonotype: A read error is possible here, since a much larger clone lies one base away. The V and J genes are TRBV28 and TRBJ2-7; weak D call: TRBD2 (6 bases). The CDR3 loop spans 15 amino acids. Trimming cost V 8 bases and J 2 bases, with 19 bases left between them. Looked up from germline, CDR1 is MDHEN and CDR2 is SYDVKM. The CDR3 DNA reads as TGTGCCAGCCGTCCTTATCCTAGCGCTACCTACGAGCAGTACTTC. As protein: CASRPYPSATYEQYF.

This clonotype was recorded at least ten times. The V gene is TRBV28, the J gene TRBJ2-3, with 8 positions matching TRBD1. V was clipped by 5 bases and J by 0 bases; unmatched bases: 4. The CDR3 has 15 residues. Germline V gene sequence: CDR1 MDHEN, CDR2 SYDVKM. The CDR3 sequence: CASSINRGSTDTQYF. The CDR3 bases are TGTGCCAGCAGTATCAACAGGGGGAGCACAGATACGCAGTATTTT. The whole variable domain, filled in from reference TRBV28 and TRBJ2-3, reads DVKVTQSSRYLVKRTGEKVFLECVQDMDHENMFWYRQDPGLGLRLIYFSYDVKMKEKGDIPEGYSVSREKKERFSLILESASTNQTSMYLCASSINRGSTDTQYFGPGTRLTVL.

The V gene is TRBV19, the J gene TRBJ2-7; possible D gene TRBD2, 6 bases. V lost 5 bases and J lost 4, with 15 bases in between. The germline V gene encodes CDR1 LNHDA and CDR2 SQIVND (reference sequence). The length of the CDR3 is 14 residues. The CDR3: CASSPRTNSYEQYF. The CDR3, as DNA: TGTGCCAGTAGTCCCCGGACTAATTCATACGAGCAGTACTTC. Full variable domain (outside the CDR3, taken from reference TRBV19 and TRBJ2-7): DGGITQSPKYLFRKEGQNVTLSCEQNLNHDAMYWYRQDPGQGLRLIYYSQIVNDFQKGDIAEGYSVSREKKESFPLTVTSAQKNPTAFYLCASSPRTNSYEQYFGPGTRLTVT.

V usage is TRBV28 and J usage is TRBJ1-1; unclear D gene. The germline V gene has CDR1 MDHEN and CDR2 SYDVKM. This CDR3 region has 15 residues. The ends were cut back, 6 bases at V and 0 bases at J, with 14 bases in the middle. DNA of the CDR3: TGTGCCAGCAGATCCCTTAACGCGGTGAACACTGAAGCTTTCTTT. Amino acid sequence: CASRSLNAVNTEAFF.

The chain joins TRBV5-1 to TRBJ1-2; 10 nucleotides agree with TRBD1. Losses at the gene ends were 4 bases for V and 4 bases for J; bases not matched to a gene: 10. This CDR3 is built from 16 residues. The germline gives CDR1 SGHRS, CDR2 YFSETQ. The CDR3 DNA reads TGCGCCAGCAGCGCCGGGACAGGGGCCCTCGGCTATGGCTACACCTTC. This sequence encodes CASSAGTGALGYGYTF.

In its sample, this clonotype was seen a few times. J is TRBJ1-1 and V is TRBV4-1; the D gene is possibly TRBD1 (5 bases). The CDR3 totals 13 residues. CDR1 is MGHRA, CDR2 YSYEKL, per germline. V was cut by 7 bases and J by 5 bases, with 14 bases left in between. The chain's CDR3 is CASTNQTETEAFF. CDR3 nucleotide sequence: TGCGCCAGCACCAACCAGACAGAAACTGAAGCTTTCTTT.

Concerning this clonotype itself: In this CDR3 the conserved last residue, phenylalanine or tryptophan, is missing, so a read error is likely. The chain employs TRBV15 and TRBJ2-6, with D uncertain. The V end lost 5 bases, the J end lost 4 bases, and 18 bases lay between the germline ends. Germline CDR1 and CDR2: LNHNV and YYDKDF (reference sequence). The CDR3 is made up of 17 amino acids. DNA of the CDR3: TGTGCCACCAGCGACTCCCCCCCGTTCTTGGGGGCCAACGTCCTGACTCTC. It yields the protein CATSDSPPFLGANVLTL.

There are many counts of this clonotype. DNA of the CDR3: TGTGCCAGCAGTTCGGACCACATACCGTACTTC. Translating it yields CASSSDHIPYF. This chain connects TRBV6-2 or TRBV6-3 to TRBJ2-7; D gene unclear. V lost 4 bases, J lost 12 bases, and 13 bases lay in between. CDR1 and CDR2 from the germline V gene are MNHEY and SVGEGT. CDR3 length equals 11 residues.

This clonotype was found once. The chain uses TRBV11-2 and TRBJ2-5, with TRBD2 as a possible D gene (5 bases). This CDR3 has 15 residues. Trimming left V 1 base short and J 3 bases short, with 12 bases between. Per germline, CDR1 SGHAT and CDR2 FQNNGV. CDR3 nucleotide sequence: TGTGCCAGCAGCTTAGGAGGGAGTTCGGAAGAGACCCAGTACTTC. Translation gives CASSLGGSSEETQYF.

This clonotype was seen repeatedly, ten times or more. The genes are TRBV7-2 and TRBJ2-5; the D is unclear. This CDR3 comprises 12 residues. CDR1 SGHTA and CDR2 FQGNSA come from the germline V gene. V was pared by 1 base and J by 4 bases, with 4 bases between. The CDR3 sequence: CASSLVLETQYF. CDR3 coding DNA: TGTGCCAGCAGCTTAGTATTAGAGACCCAGTACTTC. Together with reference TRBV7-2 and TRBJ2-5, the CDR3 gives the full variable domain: GAGVSQSPSNKVTEKGKDVELRCDPISGHTALYWYRQSLGQGLEFLIYFQGNSAPDKSGLPSDRFSAERTGGSVSTLTIQRTQQEDSAVYLCASSLVLETQYFGPGTRLLVL.

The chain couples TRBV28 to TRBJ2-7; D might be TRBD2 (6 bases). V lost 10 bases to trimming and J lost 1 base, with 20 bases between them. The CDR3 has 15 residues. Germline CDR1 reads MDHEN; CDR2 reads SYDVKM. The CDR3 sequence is CAIPCREAKSYEQYF. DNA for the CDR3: TGTGCCATCCCATGCAGGGAGGCTAAATCCTACGAGCAGTACTTC. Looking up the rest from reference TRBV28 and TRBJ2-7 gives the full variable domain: DVKVTQSSRYLVKRTGEKVFLECVQDMDHENMFWYRQDPGLGLRLIYFSYDVKMKEKGDIPEGYSVSREKKERFSLILESASTNQTSMYLCAIPCREAKSYEQYFGPGTRLTVT.

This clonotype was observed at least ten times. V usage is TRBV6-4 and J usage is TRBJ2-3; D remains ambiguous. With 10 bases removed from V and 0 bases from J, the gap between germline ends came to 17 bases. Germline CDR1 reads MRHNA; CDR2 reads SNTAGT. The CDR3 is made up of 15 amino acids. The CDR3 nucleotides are TGTGCCACCTCCCAAGAGCCTACTAGCACAGATACGCAGTATTTT. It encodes CATSQEPTSTDTQYF.

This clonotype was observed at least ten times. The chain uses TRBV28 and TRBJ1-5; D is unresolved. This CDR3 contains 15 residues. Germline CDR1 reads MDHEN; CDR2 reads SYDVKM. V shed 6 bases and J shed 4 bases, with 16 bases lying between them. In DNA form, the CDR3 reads TGTGCCAGCAGGCCCCTGGGGAGGGTAAATCAGCCCCAGCATTTT. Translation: CASRPLGRVNQPQHF.

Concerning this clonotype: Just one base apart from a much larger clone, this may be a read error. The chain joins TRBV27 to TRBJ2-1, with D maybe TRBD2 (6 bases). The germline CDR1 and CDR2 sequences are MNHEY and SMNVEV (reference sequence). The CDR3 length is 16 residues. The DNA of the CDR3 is TGTGCCAGCAGTATGATAGCGGCAAGCTCCTACAATGGGCAGTTCTTC. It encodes CASSMIAASSYNGQFF.

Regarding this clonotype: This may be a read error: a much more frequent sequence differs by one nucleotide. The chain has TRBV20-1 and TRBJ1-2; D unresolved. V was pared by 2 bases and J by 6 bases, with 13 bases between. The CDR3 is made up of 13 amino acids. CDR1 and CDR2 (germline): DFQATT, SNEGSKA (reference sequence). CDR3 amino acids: CSARRPGKNGYTF. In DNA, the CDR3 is TGCAGTGCTAGACGACCGGGAAAGAATGGCTACACCTTC.

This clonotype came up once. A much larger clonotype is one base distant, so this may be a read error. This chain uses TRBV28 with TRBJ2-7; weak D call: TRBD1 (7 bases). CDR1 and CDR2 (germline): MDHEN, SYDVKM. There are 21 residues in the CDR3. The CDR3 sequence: CASGFLPSQGLSVGGLYEQYF. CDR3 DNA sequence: TGTGCCAGCGGTTTTCTTCCGTCACAGGGGCTTTCAGTAGGGGGGCTCTACGAGCAGTACTTC.

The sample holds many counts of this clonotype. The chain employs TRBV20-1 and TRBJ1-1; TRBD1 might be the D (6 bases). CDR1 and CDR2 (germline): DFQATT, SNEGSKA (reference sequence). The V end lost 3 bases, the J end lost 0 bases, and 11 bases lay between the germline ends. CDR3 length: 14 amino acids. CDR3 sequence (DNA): TGCAGTGCTAGTGGACAGCTCATGAACACTGAAGCTTTCTTT. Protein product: CSASGQLMNTEAFF.

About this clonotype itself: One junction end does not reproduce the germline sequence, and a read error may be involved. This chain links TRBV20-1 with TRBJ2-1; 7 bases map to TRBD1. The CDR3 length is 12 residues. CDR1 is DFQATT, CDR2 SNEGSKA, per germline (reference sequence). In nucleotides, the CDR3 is TGCAGTGCCCTCAACCAAAGACAGGGTGTTCCCTTC. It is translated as CSALNQRQGVPF.

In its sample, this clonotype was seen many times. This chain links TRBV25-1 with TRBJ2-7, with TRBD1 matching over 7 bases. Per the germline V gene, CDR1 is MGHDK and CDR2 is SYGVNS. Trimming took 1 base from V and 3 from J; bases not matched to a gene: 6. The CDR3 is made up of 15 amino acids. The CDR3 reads CASSESGGVIYEQYF. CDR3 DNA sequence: TGTGCCAGCAGTGAATCAGGGGGAGTGATCTACGAGCAGTACTTC.